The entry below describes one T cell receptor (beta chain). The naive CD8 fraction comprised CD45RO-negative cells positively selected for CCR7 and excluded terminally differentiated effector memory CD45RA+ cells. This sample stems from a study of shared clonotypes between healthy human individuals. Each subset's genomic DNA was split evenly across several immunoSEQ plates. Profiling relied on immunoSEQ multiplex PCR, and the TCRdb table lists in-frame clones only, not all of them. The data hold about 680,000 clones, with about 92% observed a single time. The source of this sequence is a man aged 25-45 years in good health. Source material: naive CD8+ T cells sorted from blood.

For the CDR3, the DNA is TGTGCCAGCAGCTACGGGACTAGCGGGGTATACGAGCAGTACTTC. This translates into CASSYGTSGVYEQYF. The chain recombines TRBV13 with TRBJ2-7, with 13 bases identical to TRBD2. Trimming removed 4 bases from V and 4 bases from J; junction bases left unmatched: 4. This CDR3 has 15 residues. The germline V gene encodes CDR1 PRHDT and CDR2 FYEKMQ (reference sequence).